This is a list of T cell receptor beta chains from one sample in a study of blood T cells in healthy people across ages. TCRdb itself ran the 5' RACE reads through MiXCR, one entry per CDR3 protein. The table includes 700,000 to 1,000,000 distinct CDR3 sequences, more than 40% detected once. Sequencing input: blood. These TCRs come from a man in his sixties in good health. The CDR3 runs from the conserved cysteine through the conserved F or W. The D gene is left open where the match is weak. Not every row has a clone size; where given, it reads once, few, many or a size class.

clone_size d_call j_call v_call cdr3_aa cdr3_nt
NA TRBD2 TRBJ2-3 TRBV20-1 CSASPFGTSGGITDTQYF TGCAGTGCTAGCCCTTTCGGGACTAGCGGGGGGATCACAGATACGCAGTATTTT
NA NA TRBJ2-5 TRBV9 CASSGPSDRETQYF TGTGCCAGCAGCGGCCCGTCCGACAGGGAGACCCAGTACTTC
NA NA TRBJ1-2 TRBV20-1 CSARVVELGYTF TGCAGTGCTAGAGTCGTGGAACTTGGCTACACCTTC
few NA TRBJ2-5 TRBV14 CASSQGHTVQETQYF TGTGCCAGCAGCCAAGGCCATACCGTCCAAGAGACCCAGTACTTC
few NA TRBJ2-3 TRBV9 CASSPLGASSTDTQYF TGTGCCAGCAGCCCCCTAGGGGCATCTAGCACAGATACGCAGTATTTT
once TRBD1 TRBJ1-2 TRBV19 CASRPQTGHYGYTF TGTGCCAGTCGTCCTCAGACAGGGCACTATGGCTACACCTTC
NA NA TRBJ1-6 TRBV20-1 CSARDQGQLRGSPLHF TGCAGTGCTAGAGATCAGGGTCAGCTGCGGGGATCACCCCTCCACTTT
NA TRBD2 TRBJ2-1 TRBV7-9 CANNYSGDKGNEQFF TGTGCCAACAACTATAGCGGGGATAAGGGTAATGAGCAGTTCTTC
many NA TRBJ2-1 TRBV4-3 CASSQPGDEQFF TGCGCCAGCAGCCAACCCGGCGATGAGCAGTTCTTC
many NA TRBJ1-4 TRBV20-1 CSARETGRSEKLFF TGCAGTGCTAGAGAGACGGGACGATCTGAAAAACTGTTTTTT
few TRBD1 TRBJ1-5 TRBV7-2 CASSPETGTAQPQHF TGTGCCAGCAGCCCAGAGACAGGGACCGCTCAGCCCCAGCATTTT
NA NA TRBJ2-7 TRBV6-5 CASSYSFGRDVEQYF TGTGCCAGCAGTTACTCGTTTGGCCGGGACGTCGAGCAGTACTTC
many NA TRBJ2-5 TRBV2 CASNEETQYF TGTGCCAGCAATGAAGAGACCCAGTACTTC
many TRBD2 TRBJ2-3 TRBV20-1 CSAPSGTRTDTQYF TGCAGTGCTCCGTCCGGGACTAGGACAGATACGCAGTATTTT
few TRBD1 TRBJ1-6 TRBV9 CASSVGPGQGSSPLHF TGTGCCAGCAGCGTAGGCCCTGGACAGGGGAGTTCACCCCTCCACTTT
NA TRBD1 TRBJ2-1 TRBV27 CASRKQGADNEQFF TGTGCCAGCAGGAAACAGGGGGCGGACAATGAGCAGTTCTTC
few NA TRBJ2-1 TRBV21-1 CASSYPVPARRNNEQFF TGTGCCAGCAGCTACCCCGTCCCCGCGCGGAGAAACAATGAGCAGTTCTTC
many NA TRBJ2-3 TRBV12-3/TRBV12-4 CASSSIKGTDTQYF TGTGCCAGCAGTTCGATAAAGGGCACAGATACGCAGTATTTT